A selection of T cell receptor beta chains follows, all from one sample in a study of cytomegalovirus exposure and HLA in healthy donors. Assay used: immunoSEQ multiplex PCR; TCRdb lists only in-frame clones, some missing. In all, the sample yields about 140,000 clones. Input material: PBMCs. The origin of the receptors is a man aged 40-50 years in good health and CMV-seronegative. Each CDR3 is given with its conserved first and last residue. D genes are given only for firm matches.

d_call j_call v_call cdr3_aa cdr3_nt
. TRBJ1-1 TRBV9 CASSVRDIGEGLDTEAFF TGTGCCAGCAGCGTCCGGGACATAGGAGAGGGATTGGACACTGAAGCTTTCTTT
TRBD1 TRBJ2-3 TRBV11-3 CASSFRGQTDTQYF TGTGCCAGCAGCTTCAGGGGGCAAACAGATACGCAGTATTTT
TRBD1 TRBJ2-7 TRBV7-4 CASSLQDRHGIYEQYF TGTGCCAGCAGCCTACAGGACAGGCACGGGATCTACGAGCAGTACTTC
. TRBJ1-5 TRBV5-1 CASSLSGYQPQHF TGCGCCAGCAGCTTGTCAGGGTATCAGCCCCAGCATTTT
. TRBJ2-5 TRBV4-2 CASSQEVARQGETQYF TGTGCCAGCAGCCAAGAGGTCGCTAGGCAGGGAGAGACCCAGTACTTC
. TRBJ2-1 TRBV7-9 CASSLNGQEQFF TGTGCCAGCAGCTTAAATGGTCAGGAGCAGTTCTTC
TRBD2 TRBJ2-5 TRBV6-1 CASSDGGGQETQYF TGTGCCAGCAGTGACGGCGGGGGACAAGAGACCCAGTACTTC
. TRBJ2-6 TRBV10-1 CASSEIGSRVMANVLTF TGCGCCAGCAGTGAGATTGGAAGCAGGGTCATGGCCAACGTCCTGACTTTC
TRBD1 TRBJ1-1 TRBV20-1 CRPGQGAFF TGCAGACCGGGACAGGGAGCTTTCTTT
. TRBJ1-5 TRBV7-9 CASSQGFDQPQHF TGTGCCAGCAGCCAGGGGTTCGATCAGCCCCAGCATTTT
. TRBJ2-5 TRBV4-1 CASSQAPSQGETQYF TGCGCCAGCAGCCAAGCCCCCTCGCAGGGCGAGACCCAGTACTTC
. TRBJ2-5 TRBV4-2 CASSQDSSQETQYF TGTGCCAGCAGCCAAGATAGCAGCCAAGAGACCCAGTACTTC
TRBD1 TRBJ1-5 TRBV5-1 CASSPGQGGYGNQPQHF TGCGCCAGCAGCCCTGGACAGGGAGGGTATGGCAATCAGCCCCAGCATTTT
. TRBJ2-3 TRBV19 CASSKMGGRGTDTQYF TGTGCCAGTAGTAAGATGGGGGGGCGAGGCACAGATACGCAGTATTTT
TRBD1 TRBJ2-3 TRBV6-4 CASIAPGQGKADTQYF TGTGCCAGCATCGCCCCGGGACAGGGTAAGGCAGATACGCAGTATTTT
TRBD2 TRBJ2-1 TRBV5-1 CASSPPGGVNEQFF TGCGCCAGCAGCCCCCCCGGGGGGGTTAATGAGCAGTTCTTC
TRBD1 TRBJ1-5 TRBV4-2 CASSQDQGGFSNQPQHF TGTGCCAGCAGCCAAGATCAGGGGGGATTCAGCAATCAGCCCCAGCATTTT
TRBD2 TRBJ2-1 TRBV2 CASTRPGTSGGAVNEQFF TGTGCCAGCACTCGACCCGGGACTAGCGGGGGGGCCGTCAATGAGCAGTTCTTC
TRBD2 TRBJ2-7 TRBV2 CASSATSGGWEQYF TGTGCCAGCAGTGCGACTAGCGGGGGGTGGGAGCAGTACTTC
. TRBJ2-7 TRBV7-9 CASSASPYEQYF TGTGCCAGCAGCGCTAGCCCCTACGAGCAGTACTTC
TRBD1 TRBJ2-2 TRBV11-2 CASSLSGTGGGELFF TGTGCCAGCAGCCTGTCCGGGACAGGGGGCGGGGAGCTGTTTTTT
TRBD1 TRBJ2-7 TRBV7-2 CASSLEGQRYEQYF TGTGCCAGCAGCTTAGAGGGACAGCGCTACGAGCAGTACTTC
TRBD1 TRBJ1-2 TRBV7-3 CASSLRPPGTGTGFYGYTF TGTGCCAGCAGCCTTCGCCCTCCGGGGACAGGCACTGGGTTCTATGGCTACACCTTC
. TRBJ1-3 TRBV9 CASSVNPAGGNTIYF TGTGCCAGCAGCGTAAACCCCGCGGGAGGCAACACCATATATTTT
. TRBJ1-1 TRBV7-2 CASRSWGQNTEAFF TGTGCCAGCAGGTCCTGGGGGCAGAACACTGAAGCTTTCTTT
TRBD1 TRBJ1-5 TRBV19 CASTTGQKFYSNQPQHF TGTGCCAGTACCACGGGACAGAAGTTTTATAGCAATCAGCCCCAGCATTTT
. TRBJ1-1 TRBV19 CASSIRGGNTEAFF TGTGCCAGTAGTATAAGAGGAGGGAACACTGAAGCTTTCTTT
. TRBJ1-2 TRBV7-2 CASSLALAAGYTF TGTGCCAGCAGCTTAGCGCTAGCGGCTGGCTACACCTTC
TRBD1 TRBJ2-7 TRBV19 CASSQRDRGFYEQYF TGTGCCAGTAGTCAGCGGGACAGGGGGTTCTACGAGCAGTACTTC
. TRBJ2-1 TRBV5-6 CASSLAISGFNEQFF TGTGCCAGCAGCTTGGCCATTTCGGGGTTCAATGAGCAGTTCTTC
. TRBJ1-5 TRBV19 CASTGEPGGTRNQPQHF TGTGCCAGTACGGGGGAACCGGGGGGTACCCGCAATCAGCCCCAGCATTTT
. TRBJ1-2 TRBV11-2 CASSPNRFPNYGYTF TGTGCCAGCAGCCCGAACCGGTTCCCTAACTATGGCTACACCTTC
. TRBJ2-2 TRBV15 CATSRERDTGELFF TGTGCCACCAGCAGGGAGAGAGACACCGGGGAGCTGTTTTTT
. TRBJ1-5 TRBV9 CASSVDGVGNQPQHF TGTGCCAGCAGCGTAGACGGGGTAGGCAATCAGCCCCAGCATTTT
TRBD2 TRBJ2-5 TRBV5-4 CASSPGLAGVGYF TGTGCCAGCAGCCCGGGACTAGCGGGGGTCGGGTACTTC
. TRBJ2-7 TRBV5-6 CASSSLGVEQYF TGTGCCAGCAGCTCTCTCGGGGTCGAGCAGTACTTC
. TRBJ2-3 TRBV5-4 CASSLPGTARTDTQYF TGTGCCAGCAGCTTGCCGGGAACAGCACGCACAGATACGCAGTATTTT
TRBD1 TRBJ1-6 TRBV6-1 CASADRGWRSPLHF TGTGCCAGCGCCGACAGGGGTTGGCGGTCACCCCTCCACTTT
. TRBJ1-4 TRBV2 CASSLLAVQGSRSWANEKLFF TGTGCCAGCTCCCTCTTAGCCGTACAGGGTAGTAGGTCGTGGGCTAATGAAAAACTGTTTTTT
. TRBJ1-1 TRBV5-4 CASTLQGINTEAFF TGTGCCAGCACCCTACAGGGAATTAACACTGAAGCTTTCTTT
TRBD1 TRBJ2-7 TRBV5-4 CASSFIRQGVNYEQYF TGTGCCAGCAGCTTTATACGACAGGGGGTCAACTACGAGCAGTACTTC
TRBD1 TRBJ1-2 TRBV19 CASSDRDYGYTF TGTGCCAGTAGTGACAGGGACTATGGCTACACCTTC
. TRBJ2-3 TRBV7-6 CASSLGAIRTDTQYF TGTGCCAGCAGCTTAGGGGCGATTCGAACAGATACGCAGTATTTT
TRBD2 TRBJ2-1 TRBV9 CASSVGGSGGTSSYNEQFF TGTGCCAGCAGCGTAGGCGGTAGCGGGGGGACGAGCTCCTACAATGAGCAGTTCTTC
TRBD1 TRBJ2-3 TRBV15 CATSRGRQGGTDTQYF TGTGCCACCAGCAGAGGGCGACAGGGGGGGACAGATACGCAGTATTTT
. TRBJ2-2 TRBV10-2 CASSDPPLGRVSWSTGELFF TGCGCCAGCAGTGACCCCCCTTTGGGCAGGGTATCTTGGAGCACCGGGGAGCTGTTTTTT
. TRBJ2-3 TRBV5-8 CASRSLVGQGPDTQYF TGTGCCAGCAGATCCTTAGTAGGGCAGGGGCCAGATACGCAGTATTTT
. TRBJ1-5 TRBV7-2 CASSSIGQPPNQPQHF TGTGCCAGCAGTTCGATTGGACAACCTCCCAATCAGCCCCAGCATTTT
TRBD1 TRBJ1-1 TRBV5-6 CASSSKGQGGTEAFF TGTGCCAGCAGCTCGAAGGGACAGGGGGGCACTGAAGCTTTCTTT
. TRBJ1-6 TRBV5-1 CASSQGYNSPLHF TGCGCCAGCAGCCAGGGGTATAATTCACCCCTCCACTTT